Below, one TCR beta chain is given with its context. The data derive from a study of blood T cell repertoires in COVID-19. Sequencing used immunoSEQ multiplex PCR; TCRdb keeps in-frame clones, though not all of them. This table holds roughly 100,000 clones, roughly 80% found once. Germline lookup yields CDR1 SGHAT and CDR2 FQNNGV. This CDR3 comprises 15 residues. V was pared by 5 bases and J by 4 bases, with 8 bases of the junction left unmatched. This clonotype was obtained from a woman of 80 years or more with acute or convalescent COVID-19. The chain has TRBV11-2 and TRBJ1-3; 7 bases are a match to TRBD1. Sequenced material: peripheral blood. The CDR3 reads CASSPDRVTGNTIYF. DNA of the CDR3: TGTGCCAGCAGCCCCGACAGGGTAACCGGAAACACCATATATTTT.